This TCR beta chain appears in the sequencing data of a study of blood T cell repertoires in COVID-19. Study-level information: Sample material is recorded as cDNA or gDNA derived from T cells, B-cell-depleted T cells, or PBMCs.

In the original analysis: How many nucleated cells were present was estimated from reference gene primer amplification. Method: immunoSEQ multiplex PCR; TCRdb's copy keeps in-frame clones and lacks some. V and J calls and clone size are given by that table; D and trimming were obtained from the DNA. The data hold 150,000 to 200,000 clones, with about 81% observed a single time. For this clone: Other DNA sequences of this sample code for an identical CDR3.

Sequencing used peripheral blood. The source is a human donor in a cohort sampled during active COVID-19.

The CDR3 loop is CSVGGGQETQYF. In DNA, the CDR3 is TGCAGCGTTGGAGGGGGACAAGAGACCCAGTACTTC. V usage is TRBV29-1 and J usage is TRBJ2-5; D might be TRBD1 (6 bases). The CDR3 contains 12 residues. Germline CDR1 and CDR2: SQVTM and ANQGSEA. V was pared by 4 bases and J by 2 bases, with 8 bases between.